Listed here are 8 T cell receptor beta chains from one sample, sequenced in a study of blood T cell repertoires in COVID-19. Some clones are missing from TCRdb's copy, which holds only in-frame ones; the method was immunoSEQ multiplex PCR. The sample has approximately 40,000 clones, approximately 90% seen once. Source material: peripheral blood. The source of these receptors is a man aged 55 to 69 with COVID-19, enrolled during active disease.

The chain couples TRBV4-1 to TRBJ1-4; 9 bases fit TRBD1. After removal of 2 bases from V and 0 bases from J, the junction contained 7 bases not matched to a gene. Germline CDR1 is MGHRA and CDR2 is YSYEKL. The CDR3 runs 18 residues. The CDR3 spells CASSQPGQGRSTNEKLFF. The DNA for the CDR3 is TGCGCCAGCAGCCAACCGGGACAGGGAAGATCAACTAATGAAAAACTGTTTTTT.

Only one count was recorded for this clone. V usage is TRBV3-1 (or the pseudogene TRBV3-2) and J usage is TRBJ1-3; D is unclear. The CDR3 has 17 amino acids. Germline CDR1 and CDR2: LGHDT and YNNKEL (reference sequence). Trimming took off 1 base at V and 0 bases at J, with 13 bases between the two ends. The CDR3 here is CASSQVPRLFSGNTIYF. CDR3 bases: TGTGCCAGCAGCCAAGTCCCTAGATTGTTCTCTGGAAACACCATATATTTT.

This clone came up a few times. V is TRBV6-5 and J is TRBJ2-7; a weak D match, TRBD2 (7 bases). Germline-derived CDR1 and CDR2 are MNHEY and SVGAGI. V was clipped by 10 bases and J by 5 bases, with 21 bases between them. The CDR3 length is 14 residues. The CDR3 is CATEQGSGPDEQYF. CDR3 sequence (DNA): TGTGCCACCGAACAGGGTAGCGGGCCGGACGAGCAGTACTTC.

The rearrangement uses TRBV7-2 and TRBJ2-2; D is unresolved. The germline CDR1 and CDR2 sequences are SGHTA and FQGNSA. V lost 5 bases, J lost 7 bases, and 8 bases lay in between. There are 12 residues in the CDR3. The CDR3 DNA sequence: TGTGCCAGCAGCCGATTCGGCGGGGAGCTGTTTTTT. Translated: CASSRFGGELFF.

This rearrangement joins TRBV5-8 to TRBJ2-3; TRBD2 agrees at 11 bases. Looked up from germline, CDR1 is SGHTS and CDR2 is YDEGEE. The junction had 8 bases not matched to a gene; V was cut back by 3 bases and J by 5 bases. This CDR3 is 16 amino acids long. The CDR3 sequence: CASSSVAGGLGDTQYF. CDR3 nucleotides: TGTGCCAGCAGCTCCGTAGCGGGAGGGCTCGGAGATACGCAGTATTTT.

The CDR3 region has the DNA TGTGCCAGCAGCTTAGCACAGGGCCAAGGGGGAGGGGAGCAGTACTTC. Protein: CASSLAQGQGGGEQYF. V and J are TRBV7-6 and TRBJ2-7; possible D gene TRBD2, 7 bases. Trimming took off 0 bases at V and 7 bases at J, with 19 bases between the two ends. Germline V CDR1 and CDR2: SGHVS, FNYEAQ. The CDR3 is 16 amino acids. Looking up the rest from reference TRBV7-6 and TRBJ2-7 gives the full variable domain: GAGVSQSPRYKVTKRGQDVALRCDPISGHVSLYWYRQALGQGPEFLTYFNYEAQQDKSGLPNDRFSAERPEGSISTLTIQRTEQRDSAMYRCASSLAQGQGGGEQYFGPGTRLTVT.

V gene TRBV6-2 or TRBV6-3 combines with J gene TRBJ2-1; TRBD2 is a possible D gene (5 bases). There are 14 residues in the CDR3. Between the trimmed V and J ends, which lost 0 bases and 7 bases, there was a span of 10 bases. Per germline, CDR1 MNHEY and CDR2 SVGEGT. CDR3 DNA: TGTGCCAGCAGTTACTCGAGGCTAGCTAATGAGCAGTTCTTC. Its protein is CASSYSRLANEQFF.

CDR3 DNA: TGTGCCAGCAGTCCGGGGGACTTAGGGAGTACTGAAGCTTTCTTT. Protein sequence: CASSPGDLGSTEAFF. This chain joins TRBV28 and TRBJ1-1, with TRBD1 as a possible D gene (5 bases). V was shortened by 5 bases and J by 5 bases, with 18 bases between the two germline ends. The germline V gene encodes CDR1 MDHEN and CDR2 SYDVKM. The CDR3 contains 15 residues.